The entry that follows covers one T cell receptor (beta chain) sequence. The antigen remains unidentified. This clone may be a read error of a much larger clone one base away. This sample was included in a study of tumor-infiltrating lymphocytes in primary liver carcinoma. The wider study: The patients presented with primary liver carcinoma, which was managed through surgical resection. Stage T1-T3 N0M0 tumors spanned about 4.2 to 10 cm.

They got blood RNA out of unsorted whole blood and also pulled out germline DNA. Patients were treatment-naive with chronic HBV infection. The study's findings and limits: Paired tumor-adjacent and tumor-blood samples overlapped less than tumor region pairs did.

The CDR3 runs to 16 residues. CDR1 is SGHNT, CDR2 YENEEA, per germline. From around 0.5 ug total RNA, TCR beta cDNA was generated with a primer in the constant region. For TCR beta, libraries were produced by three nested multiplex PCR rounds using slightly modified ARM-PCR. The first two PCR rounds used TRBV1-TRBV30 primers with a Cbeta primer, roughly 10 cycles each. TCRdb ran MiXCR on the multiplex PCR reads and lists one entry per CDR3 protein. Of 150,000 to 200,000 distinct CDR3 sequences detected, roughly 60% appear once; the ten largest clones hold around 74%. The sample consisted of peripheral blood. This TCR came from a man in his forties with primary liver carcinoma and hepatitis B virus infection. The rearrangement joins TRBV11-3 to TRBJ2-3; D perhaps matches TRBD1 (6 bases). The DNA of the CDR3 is TGTGCCAGCGGCTTAGAGGTGGGACAAGCAGGAGATACGCAGTATTTT. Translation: CASGLEVGQAGDTQYF.